This T cell receptor (beta chain) was sequenced for a study of blood T cell repertoires in COVID-19. About the study: From the United States, Italy and Spain came samples of acute and convalescent COVID-19.

CDR1 WNHNN and CDR2 SYGVQD come from the germline V gene (reference sequence). The CDR3 contains 15 residues. Losses at the gene ends were 6 bases for V and 4 bases for J; bases not matched to a gene: 9. Authors' analysis steps: Reference gene primers were amplified, and this amplification served to estimate nucleated cell counts. Only in-frame clones appear in the TCRdb table, and some are missing; sequencing was by immunoSEQ multiplex PCR. The V and J calls and clone size were taken over from that table, and D and trimming were inferred from the DNA. The table shows some 50,000 clones, with 85% to 95% occurring only once.

This sequence originates from a man aged 55-75 years with COVID-19, enrolled during active disease. The sequenced sample consisted of peripheral blood. This chain links TRBV10-1 with TRBJ1-3; 7 bases line up with TRBD1. The CDR3 DNA sequence: TGCGCCAGCAGCCCTGAGGGGGCAGCCGGAAACACCATATATTTT. Residues: CASSPEGAAGNTIYF.